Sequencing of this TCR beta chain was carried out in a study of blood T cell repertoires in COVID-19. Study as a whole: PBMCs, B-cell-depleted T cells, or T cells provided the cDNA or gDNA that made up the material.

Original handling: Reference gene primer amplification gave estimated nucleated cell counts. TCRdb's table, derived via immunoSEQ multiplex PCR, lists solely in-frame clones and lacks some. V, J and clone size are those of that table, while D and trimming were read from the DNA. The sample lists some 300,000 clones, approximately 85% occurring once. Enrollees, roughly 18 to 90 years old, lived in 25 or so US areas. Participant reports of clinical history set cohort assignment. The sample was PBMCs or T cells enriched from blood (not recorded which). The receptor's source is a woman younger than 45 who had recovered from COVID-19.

The DNA of the CDR3 is TGTGCCAGCAGCTTAGGGGCTAAGGACGAGCAGTACTTC. Encoded protein: CASSLGAKDEQYF. The chain couples TRBV7-9 to TRBJ2-7; D is unresolved. The CDR3 contains 13 residues. V was trimmed by 1 base and J by 5 bases, leaving 9 bases between them. Per the germline V gene, CDR1 is SEHNR and CDR2 is FQNEAQ (reference sequence). Using reference TRBV7-9 and TRBJ2-7 for the parts outside the CDR3, the full variable domain is DTGVSQNPRHKITKRGQNVTFRCDPISEHNRLYWYRQTLGQGPEFLTYFQNEAQLEKSRLLSDRFSAERPKGSFSTLEIQRTEQGDSAMYLCASSLGAKDEQYFGPGTRLTVT.